This TCR beta chain was recorded in a study of control samples from healthy donors and cancer patients. The CDR3 runs to 15 residues. Germline trimming cut 5 bases from V and 5 bases from J; bases unmatched to any gene: 10. Per germline, CDR1 SGHRS and CDR2 YFSETQ. Here immunoSEQ multiplex PCR was the method, and the copy in TCRdb shows in-frame clones only, minus some. Of 65,000 to 95,000 clones listed, more than 70% are singletons. The gene calls are TRBV5-1 and TRBJ1-1; the match to TRBD1 covers 9 bases. The source material was blood. This TCR was recovered from a man aged 50-60 years in good health. In DNA form, the CDR3 reads TGCGCCAGCAGACCAATCACAGGGGGCCAAACTGAAGCTTTCTTT. It specifies CASRPITGGQTEAFF.